Listed here is a single TCR beta chain. Original processing notes: Amplification from reference gene primers served as the basis for estimated nucleated cell counts. The table came from immunoSEQ multiplex PCR; TCRdb's copy has only in-frame clones and leaves some out. That table gives V, J and clone size, and the DNA gave D and trimming. This sample carries about 360,000 clones, 85% to 90% of them seen once, and the ten largest clones take around 2.9%. The data stem from a study of blood T cell repertoires in COVID-19. This CDR3 is 14 amino acids long. V was pared by 8 bases and J by 4 bases, with 6 bases of the junction left unmatched. Germline CDR1 is ENHRY and CDR2 is SYGVKD.

Sequencing was performed on peripheral blood. V is TRBV10-3 and J is TRBJ2-3; 10 positions match TRBD2. The clonotype comes from a human donor in a cohort sampled during active COVID-19. The DNA for the CDR3 is TGTGCCATCGGGGCTAGCGGGAGCCCAGATACGCAGTATTTT. Protein product: CAIGASGSPDTQYF.